Shown below are 20 T cell receptor beta chains from a single sample sequenced in a study of technical replicates of blood from a few donors. Method: immunoSEQ multiplex PCR; TCRdb's copy keeps in-frame clones and lacks some. The sample has tens of thousands of clones, 95% seen once; the top ten hold 0.25% to 0.3%. Sequencing used T cells isolated from PBMCs. The receptors derive from a human donor in good health.

This clone came up once. The J gene is TRBJ1-2, the V gene TRBV2; perhaps TRBD1 as D (5 bases). The CDR3 runs to 14 residues. With 6 bases removed from V and 7 bases from J, the gap between germline ends came to 18 bases. The germline CDR1 and CDR2 sequences are SNHLY and FYNNEI. CDR3 amino acids: CASRSLGVTSGYTF. The CDR3 nucleotides are TGTGCCAGCAGATCTTTAGGGGTAACCTCTGGCTACACCTTC. Full variable domain (missing parts from reference TRBV2 and TRBJ1-2): EPEVTQTPSHQVTQMGQEVILRCVPISNHLYFYWYRQILGQKVEFLVSFYNNEISEKSEIFDDQFSVERPDGSNFTLKIRSTKLEDSAMYFCASRSLGVTSGYTFGSGTRLTVV.

The rearrangement links TRBV11-2 to TRBJ2-3, with 7 bases fitting TRBD2. Germline V CDR1 and CDR2: SGHAT, FQNNGV. V dropped 5 bases and J dropped 5; count of bases not matched to a gene: 4. The CDR3 is 13 amino acids. The CDR3 is CASSLGRGDTQYF. Written as DNA, the CDR3 is TGTGCCAGCAGCCTTGGGAGGGGAGATACGCAGTATTTT.

This chain links TRBV30 with TRBJ1-6; no definite D call. Trimming removed 2 bases at V and 0 bases at J, with 5 bases between. This CDR3 contains 14 residues. The germline V gene has CDR1 GTSNPN and CDR2 SVGIG (reference sequence). DNA for the CDR3: TGTGCCTGGAGTACTGACTCCTATAATTCACCCCTCCACTTT. The encoded protein is CAWSTDSYNSPLHF.

The chain joins TRBV4-1 to TRBJ2-7; 7 bases are shared with TRBD1. Looked up from germline, CDR1 is MGHRA and CDR2 is YSYEKL. The J segment lost 2 bases and the V segment lost 3 bases, leaving 16 bases of the junction unmatched. The CDR3 consists of 18 residues. The chain's CDR3 is CASSQITRRDSKPYEQYF. CDR3 in DNA: TGCGCCAGCAGCCAGATCACTCGAAGGGACAGTAAACCCTACGAGCAGTACTTC.

The chain is built from TRBV18 and TRBJ2-1; possible D gene TRBD2, 6 bases. The V end lost 4 bases, the J end lost 0 bases, and 7 bases lay between the germline ends. This CDR3 spans 14 amino acids. Looked up from germline, CDR1 is KGHSH and CDR2 is LQKENI. CDR3 sequence reads: CASSREVSYNEQFF. DNA for the CDR3: TGTGCCAGCTCACGGGAGGTCTCCTACAATGAGCAGTTCTTC. Variable domain in full (rest from reference TRBV18 and TRBJ2-1): NAGVMQNPRHLVRRRGQEARLRCSPMKGHSHVYWYRQLPEEGLKFMVYLQKENIIDESGMPKERFSAEFPKEGPSILRIQQVVRGDSAAYFCASSREVSYNEQFFGPGTRLTVL.

CDR3 nucleotides: TGCGCCAGCAGCCTGCCGGAGGGACTAGCGGGAGTTGAGCAGTTCTTC. It yields the protein CASSLPEGLAGVEQFF. V gene TRBV4-1 combines with J gene TRBJ2-1; 14 nucleotides agree with TRBD2. The CDR3 runs 16 residues. The V and J ends lost 4 bases and 9 bases, in that order; junction bases with no gene match: 8. CDR1 is MGHRA, CDR2 YSYEKL, per germline.

V is TRBV7-8 and J is TRBJ2-7; weak D call: TRBD2 (6 bases). The CDR3 covers 16 residues. Germline V gene lookup returns CDR1 SGHVS and CDR2 FQNEAQ. The V end lost 8 bases, the J end lost 2 bases, and 22 bases lay between the germline ends. The chain's CDR3 is CASLGSGRGPAYEQYF. Here the CDR3 DNA reads TGTGCCAGCCTCGGGTCAGGGCGGGGCCCAGCCTACGAGCAGTACTTC.

The chain recombines TRBV5-1 with TRBJ1-1; 10 bases agree with TRBD1. V shed 4 bases and J 6 bases; nucleotides not matched to a gene: 9. The CDR3 runs 15 residues. From germline, CDR1 is SGHRS and CDR2 YFSETQ. In nucleotides, the CDR3 is TGCGCCAGCAGCGTCGGGGACAGGGGTGAAGCTGAAGCTTTCTTT. Translation gives CASSVGDRGEAEAFF.

J is TRBJ2-7 and V is TRBV11-2, with TRBD1 matching 12 bases. The V segment lost 6 bases and the J segment 4 bases; nucleotides outside the gene matches: 4. This CDR3 contains 14 residues. Germline V CDR1 and CDR2: SGHAT, FQNNGV. The CDR3 loop is CASSRDRGRYEQYF. The CDR3 region has the DNA TGTGCCAGCAGTCGGGACAGGGGGCGATACGAGCAGTACTTC.

V usage is TRBV9 and J usage is TRBJ1-1; perhaps TRBD1 as D (6 bases). V lost 4 bases to trimming and J lost 0 bases, with 7 bases between them. This CDR3 is 13 amino acids long. Germline CDR1 reads SGDLS; CDR2 reads YYNGEE. The DNA of the CDR3 is TGTGCCAGCAGCCAGGGGATGAACACTGAAGCTTTCTTT. Protein: CASSQGMNTEAFF.

The chain joins TRBV28 to TRBJ1-1; D gene unclear. The germline V gene encodes CDR1 MDHEN and CDR2 SYDVKM. Trimming left V 6 bases short and J 3 bases short, with 14 bases between. The CDR3 is 14 amino acids. In DNA form, the CDR3 reads TGTGCCAGCAGCCACGACTACCCAGACACTGAAGCTTTCTTT. Its protein is CASSHDYPDTEAFF.

The chain combines TRBV6-6 with TRBJ1-2; D might be TRBD1 (6 bases). The ends were cut back, 6 bases at V and 8 bases at J, with 19 bases in the middle. There are 14 residues in the CDR3. Germline V gene data show CDR1 as MNHNY and CDR2 as SVGAGI (reference sequence). The CDR3 region has the DNA TGTGCCAGCAGCGACAAGGGGGGGAGAGACGGCTACACCTTC. This gives the protein CASSDKGGRDGYTF.

The rearrangement joins TRBV7-9 to TRBJ2-5, with D unclear. The CDR3 runs 16 residues. The V end was cut by 3 bases, the J end by 2 bases, with 16 bases between. The germline CDR1 and CDR2 sequences are SEHNR and FQNEAQ (reference sequence). In nucleotides, the CDR3 is TGTGCCAGCAGCTTCGGCCCCCAGGTCTTTCAAGAGACCCAGTACTTC. Its protein is CASSFGPQVFQETQYF.

The chain couples TRBV29-1 to TRBJ2-3; 8 bases agree with TRBD1. V lost 7 bases to trimming and J lost 1 base; unmatched junction nucleotides: 7. CDR1 is SQVTM and CDR2 is ANQGSEA in the germline V gene. This CDR3 spans 14 amino acids. For the CDR3, the DNA is TGCAGCGCTAGACAGGGGTTCGGCACAGATACGCAGTATTTT. Residues: CSARQGFGTDTQYF.

This clone was seen just once. The rearrangement links TRBV6-5 to TRBJ1-3, with D unclear. Germline V lookup: CDR1 MNHEY, CDR2 SVGAGI. The CDR3 is made up of 14 amino acids. V was trimmed by 0 bases and J by 0 bases, leaving 3 bases between them. As DNA, the CDR3 is TGTGCCAGCAGTTACTCCATCTCTGGAAACACCATATATTTT. Encoded protein: CASSYSISGNTIYF.

The J gene is TRBJ2-7, the V gene TRBV28; 10 bases agree with TRBD1. The CDR3 contains 14 residues. V shed 11 bases and J 4 bases; nucleotides not matched to a gene: 11. Germline CDR1 and CDR2: MDHEN and SYDVKM. The CDR3 reads CAGASGDRGYEQYF. CDR3 nucleotides: TGTGCCGGAGCATCGGGGGACAGGGGTTACGAGCAGTACTTC. The full variable domain, in which reference TRBV28 and TRBJ2-7 provide the parts outside the CDR3, is DVKVTQSSRYLVKRTGEKVFLECVQDMDHENMFWYRQDPGLGLRLIYFSYDVKMKEKGDIPEGYSVSREKKERFSLILESASTNQTSMYLCAGASGDRGYEQYFGPGTRLTVT.

CDR3: CASSPSGTANYEQYF. CDR3 nucleotides: TGTGCCAGCAGTCCCTCCGGGACAGCCAACTACGAGCAGTACTTC. This rearrangement joins TRBV27 to TRBJ2-7; 7 nucleotides line up with TRBD1. The CDR3 has 15 amino acids. V was pared by 5 bases and J by 3 bases, with 10 bases of the junction left unmatched. Germline CDR1 is MNHEY and CDR2 is SMNVEV (reference sequence).

This clone was counted a few times. The chain couples TRBV6-1 to TRBJ2-2, with D possibly being TRBD1 (6 bases). The CDR3 extends over 15 amino acids. Germline V gene lookup returns CDR1 MNHNS and CDR2 SASEGT. Between the trimmed V and J ends, which lost 6 bases and 3 bases, there was a span of 14 bases. The CDR3 loop is CASSLTTGHTGELFF. CDR3 bases: TGTGCCAGCAGCTTAACGACAGGCCACACCGGGGAGCTGTTTTTT.

The chain employs TRBV7-9 and TRBJ2-5, with D perhaps TRBD1 (6 bases). The CDR3 runs to 15 residues. Per germline, CDR1 SEHNR and CDR2 FQNEAQ (reference sequence). Trimming cost V 5 bases and J 5 bases, with 18 bases left between them. The CDR3 reads CASSPTPSGDETQYF. CDR3 sequence (DNA): TGTGCCAGCAGCCCTACCCCTTCAGGGGACGAGACCCAGTACTTC.

This rearrangement joins TRBV5-4 to TRBJ1-1; tentatively, D is TRBD1 (5 bases). CDR1 is SGHNT, CDR2 YYREEE, per germline (reference sequence). The CDR3 has 15 residues. The CDR3 DNA is TGTGCTGCATCCTCCTCGACAGTCATGAACACTGAAGCTTTCTTT. Amino acid sequence: CAASSSTVMNTEAFF.